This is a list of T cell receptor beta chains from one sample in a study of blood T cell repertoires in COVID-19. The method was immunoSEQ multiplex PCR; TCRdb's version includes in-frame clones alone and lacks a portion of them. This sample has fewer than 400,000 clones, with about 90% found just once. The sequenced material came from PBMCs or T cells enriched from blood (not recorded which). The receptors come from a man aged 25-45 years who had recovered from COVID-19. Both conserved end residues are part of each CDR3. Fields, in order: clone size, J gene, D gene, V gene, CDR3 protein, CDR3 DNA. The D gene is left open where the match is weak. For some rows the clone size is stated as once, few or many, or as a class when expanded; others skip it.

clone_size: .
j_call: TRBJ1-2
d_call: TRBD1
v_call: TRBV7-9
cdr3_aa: CASSLGQGPRYTF
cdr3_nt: TGTGCCAGCAGCTTAGGACAGGGGCCGCGCTACACCTTC

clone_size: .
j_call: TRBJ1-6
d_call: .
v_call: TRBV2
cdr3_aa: CASRPRGSSYNSPLHF
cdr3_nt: TGTGCCAGCAGACCCAGGGGCAGCTCCTATAATTCACCCCTCCACTTT

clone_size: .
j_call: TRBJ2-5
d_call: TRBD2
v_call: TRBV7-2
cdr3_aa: CASSLGGRETQYF
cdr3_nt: TGTGCCAGCAGCCTAGGCGGGAGGGAGACCCAGTACTTC

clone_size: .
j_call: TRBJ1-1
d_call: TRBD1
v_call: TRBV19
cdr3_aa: CASSRQGRGTEAFF
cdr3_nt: TGTGCCAGTAGTAGACAGGGGAGGGGCACTGAAGCTTTCTTT

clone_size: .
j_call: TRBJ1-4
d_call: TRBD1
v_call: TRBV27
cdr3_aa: CASSYSPGQPNEKLFF
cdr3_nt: TGTGCCAGCAGTTATTCTCCGGGACAGCCTAATGAAAAACTGTTTTTT

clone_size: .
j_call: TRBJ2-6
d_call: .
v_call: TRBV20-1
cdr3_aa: CSASEGGSGANVLTF
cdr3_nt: TGCAGTGCTAGTGAAGGGGGCTCTGGGGCCAACGTCCTGACTTTC

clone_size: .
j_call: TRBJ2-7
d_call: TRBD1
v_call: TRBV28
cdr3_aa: CASSPTGGILYEQYF
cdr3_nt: TGTGCCAGCAGCCCCACAGGGGGCATTCTCTACGAGCAGTACTTC

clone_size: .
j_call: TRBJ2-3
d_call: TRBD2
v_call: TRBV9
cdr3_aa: CASSGGGGTDTQYF
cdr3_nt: TGTGCCAGCAGCGGGGGGGGAGGCACAGATACGCAGTATTTT

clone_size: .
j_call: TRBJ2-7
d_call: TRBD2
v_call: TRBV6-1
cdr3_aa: CASSEASGGTYEQYF
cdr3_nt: TGTGCCAGCAGTGAAGCGTCGGGGGGAACCTACGAGCAGTACTTC

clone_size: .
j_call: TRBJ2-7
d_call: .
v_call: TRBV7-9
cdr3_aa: CASSPENTYEQYF
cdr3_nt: TGTGCCAGCAGCCCCGAGAATACCTACGAGCAGTACTTC

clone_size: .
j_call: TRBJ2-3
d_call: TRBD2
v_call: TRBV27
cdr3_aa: CASSLFGGGRTDTQYF
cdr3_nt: TGTGCCAGCAGTTTATTCGGCGGGGGGAGAACAGATACGCAGTATTTT

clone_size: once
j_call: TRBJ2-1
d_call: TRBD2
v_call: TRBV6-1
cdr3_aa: CASSDSGGAGDEQFF
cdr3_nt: TGTGCCAGCAGTGACAGCGGGGGGGCCGGCGATGAGCAGTTCTTC

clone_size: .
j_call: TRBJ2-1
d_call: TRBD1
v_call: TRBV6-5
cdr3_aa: CASSYSQGALIEQFF
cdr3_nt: TGTGCCAGCAGTTACTCCCAGGGGGCATTGATTGAGCAGTTCTTC

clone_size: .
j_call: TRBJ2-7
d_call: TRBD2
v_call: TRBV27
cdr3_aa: CASSLISGGPMLYEQYF
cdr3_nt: TGTGCCAGCAGTTTAATTAGCGGGGGGCCCATGTTATACGAGCAGTACTTC

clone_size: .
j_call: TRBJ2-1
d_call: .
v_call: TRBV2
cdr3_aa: CASRRGGYNEQFF
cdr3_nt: TGTGCCAGCAGAAGGGGGGGCTACAATGAGCAGTTCTTC

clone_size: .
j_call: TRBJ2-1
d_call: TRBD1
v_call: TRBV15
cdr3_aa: CATSSRPPGQLYNEQFF
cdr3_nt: TGTGCCACCAGCAGCAGACCTCCGGGACAGTTATACAATGAGCAGTTCTTC

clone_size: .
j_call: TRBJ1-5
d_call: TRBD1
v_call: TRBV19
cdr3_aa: CASSILSGGTTLSNQPQHF
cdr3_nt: TGTGCCAGTAGTATCTTGTCAGGGGGAACCACACTTAGCAATCAGCCCCAGCATTTT

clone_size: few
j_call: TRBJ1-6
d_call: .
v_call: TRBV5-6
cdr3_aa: CASSLGTASGSPLHF
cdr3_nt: TGTGCCAGCAGCTTAGGGACTGCTTCTGGTTCACCCCTCCACTTT

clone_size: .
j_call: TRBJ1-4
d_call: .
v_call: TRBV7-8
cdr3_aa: CASSFGGQRNEKLFF
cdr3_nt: TGTGCCAGCAGCTTTGGAGGGCAGCGTAATGAAAAACTGTTTTTT

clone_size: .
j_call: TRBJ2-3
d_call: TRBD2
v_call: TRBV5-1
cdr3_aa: CASSSSLAGENPGRGTDTQYF
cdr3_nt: TGCGCCAGCAGCTCATCACTAGCGGGGGAAAATCCTGGCCGGGGCACAGATACGCAGTATTTT

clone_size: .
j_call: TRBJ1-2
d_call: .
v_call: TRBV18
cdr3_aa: CASSPNEGHGYTF
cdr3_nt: TGTGCCAGCTCACCGAATGAGGGCCATGGCTACACCTTC

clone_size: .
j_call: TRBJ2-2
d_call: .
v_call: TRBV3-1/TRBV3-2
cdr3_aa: CASSQATGVTGELFF
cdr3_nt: TGTGCCAGCAGCCAAGCTACAGGTGTCACCGGGGAGCTGTTTTTT

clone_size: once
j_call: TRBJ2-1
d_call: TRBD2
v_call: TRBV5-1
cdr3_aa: CASSLDSGDYNEQFF
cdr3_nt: TGCGCCAGCAGCTTGGATAGCGGGGATTACAATGAGCAGTTCTTC

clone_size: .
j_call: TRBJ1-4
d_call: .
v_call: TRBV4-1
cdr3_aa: CASSPGWVGELFF
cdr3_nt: TGCGCCAGCAGCCCGGGTTGGGTCGGGGAACTGTTTTTT

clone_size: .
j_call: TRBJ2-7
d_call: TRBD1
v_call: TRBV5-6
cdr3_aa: CASSPLGDRGGYEQYF
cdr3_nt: TGTGCCAGCAGCCCTTTGGGGGACAGGGGAGGCTACGAGCAGTACTTC

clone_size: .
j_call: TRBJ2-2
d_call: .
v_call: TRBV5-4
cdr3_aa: CASSSGLGGVLSTGELFF
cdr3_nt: TGTGCCAGCAGCTCAGGGTTGGGGGGAGTGCTGAGCACCGGGGAGCTGTTTTTT

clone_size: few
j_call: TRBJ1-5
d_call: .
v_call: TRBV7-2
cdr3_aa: CASSLAGDNQPQHF
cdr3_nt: TGTGCCAGCAGCTTAGCAGGGGATAATCAGCCCCAGCATTTT

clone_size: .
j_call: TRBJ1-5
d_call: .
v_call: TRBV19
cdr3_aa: CASSMEDWGGPQHF
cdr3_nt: TGTGCCAGTAGTATGGAGGACTGGGGGGGGCCCCAGCATTTT

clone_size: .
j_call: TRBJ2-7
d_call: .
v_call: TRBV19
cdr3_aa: CASSLTFRDIVDEQYF
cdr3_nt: TGTGCCAGTAGCCTAACCTTTCGGGACATAGTAGACGAGCAGTACTTC

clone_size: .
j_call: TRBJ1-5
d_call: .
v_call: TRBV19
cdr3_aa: CASAAGHYSNQPQHF
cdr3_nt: TGTGCCAGTGCCGCAGGGCATTATAGCAATCAGCCCCAGCATTTT

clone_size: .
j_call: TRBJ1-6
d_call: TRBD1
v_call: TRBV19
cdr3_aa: CASSIWTGDNSPLHF
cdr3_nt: TGTGCCAGTAGTATCTGGACAGGGGATAATTCACCCCTCCACTTT

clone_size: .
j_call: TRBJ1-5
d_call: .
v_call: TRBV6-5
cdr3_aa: CASTQGYSNQPQHF
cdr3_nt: TGTGCCAGCACGCAGGGCTATAGCAATCAGCCCCAGCATTTT

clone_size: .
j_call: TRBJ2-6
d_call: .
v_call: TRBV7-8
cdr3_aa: CASSSSNGDFFVLTF
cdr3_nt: TGTGCCAGCAGCTCCTCAAACGGGGACTTCTTCGTCCTGACTTTC

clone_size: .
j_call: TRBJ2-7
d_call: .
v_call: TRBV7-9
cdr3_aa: CASSLRRQGGDEQYF
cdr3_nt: TGTGCCAGCAGCTTACGTCGGCAGGGCGGCGACGAGCAGTACTTC

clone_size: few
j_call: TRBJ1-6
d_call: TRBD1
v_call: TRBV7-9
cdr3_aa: CASSSTGFNSPLHF
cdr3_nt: TGTGCCAGCAGCTCGACAGGGTTTAATTCACCCCTCCACTTT

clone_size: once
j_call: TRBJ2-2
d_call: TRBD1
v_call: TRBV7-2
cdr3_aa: CASSLATPRQGTGELFF
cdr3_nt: TGTGCCAGCAGCTTAGCCACCCCCAGACAGGGCACCGGGGAGCTGTTTTTT

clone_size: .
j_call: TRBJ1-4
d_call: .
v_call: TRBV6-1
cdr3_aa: CASSDLGAARWEKLFF
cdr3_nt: TGTGCCAGCAGTGATCTGGGGGCAGCAAGATGGGAAAAACTGTTTTTT

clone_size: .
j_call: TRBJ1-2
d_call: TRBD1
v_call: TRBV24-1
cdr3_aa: CATSDPGTANYGYTF
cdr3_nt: TGTGCCACCAGTGATCCCGGGACAGCTAACTATGGCTACACCTTC

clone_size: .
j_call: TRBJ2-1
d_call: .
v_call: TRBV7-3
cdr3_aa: CASSLTRLTGDEQFF
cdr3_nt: TGTGCCAGCAGCTTAACCAGACTGACGGGGGATGAGCAGTTCTTC

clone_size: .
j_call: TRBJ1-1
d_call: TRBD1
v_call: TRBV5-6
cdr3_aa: CASSSQGFDTEAFF
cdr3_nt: TGTGCCAGCAGCTCACAGGGGTTTGACACTGAAGCTTTCTTT

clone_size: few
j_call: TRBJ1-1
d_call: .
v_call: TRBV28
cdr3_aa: CASSLRTDSGGGQTEAFF
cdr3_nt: TGTGCCAGCAGTTTACGTACGGACTCTGGGGGAGGTCAGACTGAAGCTTTCTTT

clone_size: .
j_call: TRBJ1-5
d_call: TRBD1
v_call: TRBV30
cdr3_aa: CAWRDRGGHQPQHF
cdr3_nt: TGTGCCTGGAGGGACAGGGGAGGGCATCAGCCCCAGCATTTT

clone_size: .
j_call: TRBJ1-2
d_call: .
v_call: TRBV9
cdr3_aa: CASSVAPDRDSYGYTF
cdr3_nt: TGTGCCAGCAGCGTAGCCCCGGACAGAGATTCCTATGGCTACACCTTC

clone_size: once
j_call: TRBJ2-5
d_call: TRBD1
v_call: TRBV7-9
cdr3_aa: CASSSTGSDPKETQYF
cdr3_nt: TGTGCCAGCAGCTCGACAGGGAGTGATCCAAAGGAGACCCAGTACTTC

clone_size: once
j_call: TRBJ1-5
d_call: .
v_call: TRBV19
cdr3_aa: CASSMSGSSNQPQHF
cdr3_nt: TGTGCCAGTAGTATGTCGGGGAGTAGCAATCAGCCCCAGCATTTT

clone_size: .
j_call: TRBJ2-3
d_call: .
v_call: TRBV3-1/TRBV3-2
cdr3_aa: CASSQLGRNTQYF
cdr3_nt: TGTGCCAGCAGCCAACTAGGTCGCAATACGCAGTATTTT

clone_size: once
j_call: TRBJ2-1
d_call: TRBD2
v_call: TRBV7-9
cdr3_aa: CASSFLAGYNEQFF
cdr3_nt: TGTGCCAGCAGCTTCCTAGCGGGGTACAATGAGCAGTTCTTC

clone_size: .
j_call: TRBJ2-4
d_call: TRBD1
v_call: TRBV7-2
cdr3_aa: CASSGQGILAKNIQYF
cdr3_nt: TGTGCCAGCAGCGGACAGGGGATTTTAGCCAAAAACATTCAGTACTTC

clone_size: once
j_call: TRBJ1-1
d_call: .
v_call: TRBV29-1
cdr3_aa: CSVSRALNTEAFF
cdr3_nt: TGCAGCGTTTCCAGGGCCCTGAACACTGAAGCTTTCTTT

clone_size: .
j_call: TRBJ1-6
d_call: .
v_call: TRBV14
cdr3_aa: CASSLTRDIYNSPLHF
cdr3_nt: TGTGCCAGCAGCCTTACGAGGGACATTTATAATTCACCCCTCCACTTT

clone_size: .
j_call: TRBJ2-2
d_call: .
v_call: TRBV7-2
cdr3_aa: CASTIANTGELFF
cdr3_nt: TGTGCCAGCACCATAGCGAACACCGGGGAGCTGTTTTTT